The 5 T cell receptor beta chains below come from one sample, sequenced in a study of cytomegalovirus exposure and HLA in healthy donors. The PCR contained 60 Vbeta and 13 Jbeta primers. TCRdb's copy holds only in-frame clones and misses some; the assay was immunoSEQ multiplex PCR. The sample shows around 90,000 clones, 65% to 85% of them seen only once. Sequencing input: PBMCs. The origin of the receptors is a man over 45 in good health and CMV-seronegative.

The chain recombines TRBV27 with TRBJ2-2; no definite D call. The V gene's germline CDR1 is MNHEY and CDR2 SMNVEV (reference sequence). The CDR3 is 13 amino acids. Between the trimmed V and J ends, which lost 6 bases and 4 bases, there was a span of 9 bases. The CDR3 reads CASRAGLTGELFF. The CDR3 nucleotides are TGTGCCAGCAGGGCAGGCCTCACCGGGGAGCTGTTTTTT.

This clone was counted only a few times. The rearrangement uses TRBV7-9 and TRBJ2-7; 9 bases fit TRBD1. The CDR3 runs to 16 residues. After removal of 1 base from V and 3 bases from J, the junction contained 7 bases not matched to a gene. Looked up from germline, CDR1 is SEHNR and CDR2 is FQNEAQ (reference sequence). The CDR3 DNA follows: TGTGCCAGCAGCTTAGTTGCGACAGGGGGAGACTACGAGCAGTACTTC. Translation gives CASSLVATGGDYEQYF. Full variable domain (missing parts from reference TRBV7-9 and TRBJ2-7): DTGVSQNPRHKITKRGQNVTFRCDPISEHNRLYWYRQTLGQGPEFLTYFQNEAQLEKSRLLSDRFSAERPKGSFSTLEIQRTEQGDSAMYLCASSLVATGGDYEQYFGPGTRLTVT.

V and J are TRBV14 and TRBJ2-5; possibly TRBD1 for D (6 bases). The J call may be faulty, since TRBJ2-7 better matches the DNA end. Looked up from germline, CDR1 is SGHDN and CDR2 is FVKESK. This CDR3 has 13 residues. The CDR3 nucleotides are TGTGCCAGCAGCCAAGATAGCAGGGGCGAGCAGTACTTC. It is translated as CASSQDSRGEQYF.

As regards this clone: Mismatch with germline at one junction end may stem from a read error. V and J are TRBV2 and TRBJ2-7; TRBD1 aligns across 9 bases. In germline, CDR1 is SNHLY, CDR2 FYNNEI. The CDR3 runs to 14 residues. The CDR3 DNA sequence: TGTGCCAGCAGCGGCCGGGACAGGGACGAACCAAAGGACTTC. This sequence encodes CASSGRDRDEPKDF. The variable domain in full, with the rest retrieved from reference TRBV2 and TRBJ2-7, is EPEVTQTPSHQVTQMGQEVILRCVPISNHLYFYWYRQILGQKVEFLVSFYNNEISEKSEIFDDQFSVERPDGSNFTLKIRSTKLEDSAMYFCASSGRDRDEPKDFGPGTRLTVT.

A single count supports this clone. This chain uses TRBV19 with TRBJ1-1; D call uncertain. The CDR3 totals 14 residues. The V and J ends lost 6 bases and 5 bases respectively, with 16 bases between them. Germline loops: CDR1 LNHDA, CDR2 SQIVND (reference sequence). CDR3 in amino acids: CASRGSRLGTEAFF. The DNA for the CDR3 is TGTGCCAGTAGGGGGAGCCGGTTGGGGACTGAAGCTTTCTTT.